This entry concerns a single T cell receptor beta chain. Antigen unknown. The data originate from a study of cytomegalovirus exposure and HLA in healthy donors. On the study more broadly: HLA-typed donors contributed around 88 million unique TCRs, which were held in an early data release. Findings and limits, study-wide: An analysis done earlier found most TCR beta V segments productive about 90% or about 30% of the time. The investigators catalogued 150 to 200 TCR beta chains as cytomegalovirus-associated.

The PCR used 60 Vbeta and 13 Jbeta primers. Only in-frame clones appear in the TCRdb table, and some are missing; sequencing was by immunoSEQ multiplex PCR. The table lists roughly 30,000 clones. The CDR3 totals 18 residues. Germline V gene lookup returns CDR1 MDHEN and CDR2 SYDVKM. V trimming: 3 bases; J trimming: 1 base; junction bases outside the gene matches: 10. The chain has TRBV28 and TRBJ1-4; 8 nucleotides line up with TRBD1. Sequenced sample: PBMCs. The receptor's source is a woman between 35 and 50 years old in good health and CMV-seropositive. The CDR3 sequence is CASSLIGGRGLTNEKLFF. In DNA, the CDR3 is TGTGCCAGCAGTTTGATCGGGGGCAGGGGGCTAACTAATGAAAAACTGTTTTTT.